This T cell receptor beta chain was obtained from a study of CD8+ T cells in alopecia areata. Cutaneous lymph node cells were pooled, and they were sorted using CD4, CD8alpha, NKG2D, NKG2ACE and other markers. Turning to this clone: Its specificity is unknown. Germline and genes here are mouse.

The study, taken as a whole, reports: Affected lesional scalp, above all in alopecia totalis/universalis, was more clonal than normal scalp.

In each case, RNA was isolated and then reverse transcribed into cDNA as the sequencing template. Sequencing was performed with immunoSEQ multiplex PCR; in TCRdb, only in-frame clones are kept and a portion is missing. The specimen has 15,000 to 20,000 clones, none found just once. The source is a C3H/HeJ mouse with alopecia areata. The strain's MHC type: H2-k. The specimen sequenced was CD8+ T cells sorted from a lymph node.

The CDR3 protein is CASGEIGGNQDTQYF. The sequenced part of the CDR3 DNA is TGTGCCAGCGGTGAGATTGGGGGGAACCAAGAC. The chain links TRBV13-2 to TRBJ2-5; TRBD2 agrees at 7 bases. The DNA ends 4 residues before the CDR3 does, and the rest of the CDR3 is filled in from the germline J gene. The germline CDR1 and CDR2 sequences are NNHNN and SYGAGS (reference sequence). The CDR3 is 15 amino acids. V shed 2 bases and J 0 bases; nucleotides not matched to a gene: 3.